Listed below are T cell receptor beta chains from one sample, sequenced in a study of blood T cell repertoires in COVID-19. Assay used: immunoSEQ multiplex PCR; TCRdb lists only in-frame clones, some missing. Of roughly 400,000 clones listed, roughly nine tenths are singletons. Sequencing was carried out using PBMCs or T cells enriched from blood (not recorded which). The origin of the receptors is a young man who had recovered from COVID-19. The CDR3 runs from the conserved cysteine through the conserved F or W.

CDR3	length	V	J
CASSPSTVFNYGYTF	15	TRBV18	TRBJ1-2
CSDQSPGEIAEAFF	14	TRBV29-1	TRBJ1-1
CATSDGDRVNEQFF	14	TRBV24-1	TRBJ2-1
CASSQTSEQFF	11	TRBV5-1	TRBJ2-1
CAISEGLAGGHGYF	14	TRBV10-3	TRBJ2-7
CASSMRGGPWNEQFF	15	TRBV19	TRBJ2-1
CASSPDYSYNEQFF	14	TRBV5-4	TRBJ2-1
CASSVGGASGNTIYF	15	TRBV2	TRBJ1-3
CATSPDRGPIQPQHF	15	TRBV15	TRBJ1-5
CASSTYRGLLTGELFF	16	TRBV7-2	TRBJ2-2
CASSQEQLAGGYNEQFF	17	TRBV4-2	TRBJ2-1
CATSDSGAQETQYF	14	TRBV24-1	TRBJ2-5
CASSQGGQVYGYTF	14	TRBV4-1	TRBJ1-2
CASNTQGSSTDTQYF	15	TRBV2	TRBJ2-3
CAIMGALTDTQYF	13	TRBV10-3	TRBJ2-3
CASSYSDPGGWEKLFF	16	TRBV6-5	TRBJ1-4
CASSRQGNGYTF	12	TRBV7-9	TRBJ1-2
CASSWGDRSHNSPLHF	16	TRBV5-1	TRBJ1-6
CASSITTTEAFF	12	TRBV19	TRBJ1-1
CASSLQRDTEAFF	13	TRBV12-3/TRBV12-4	TRBJ1-1